This is a list of T cell receptor beta chains from one sample in a study of T-cell memory formation after mild COVID-19. TCRdb reanalysed the 5' RACE reads using MiXCR and keeps one entry per CDR3 protein. The profile covers fewer than 600,000 distinct CDR3 sequences, with about 20% appearing a single time and around 8.4% taken by the ten largest. What was sequenced was PBMCs or a T cell subset sorted from them (not recorded which). The receptors were gathered from an adult woman who had mild COVID-19 (a few samples of this study predate the infection). Cell type and time point are not known. The CDR3 runs from the conserved cysteine through the conserved F or W. A D gene is named only where the DNA matches it firmly. Rows give clone size only sometimes, using once, few, many, or a class for an expanded clone.

TRBJ1-1	14	NA	TRBV20-1	NA	CSARADKLNTEAFF	TGCAGTGCTAGAGCAGACAAGTTAAACACTGAAGCTTTCTTT
TRBJ1-4	16	NA	TRBV12-3/TRBV12-4	NA	CASSSILGGTNEKLFF	TGTGCCAGCAGTTCAATTCTAGGGGGGACTAATGAAAAACTGTTTTTT
TRBJ1-5	15	NA	TRBV12-3/TRBV12-4	NA	CASRSQGIGNQPQHF	TGTGCCAGCAGATCCCAGGGCATTGGCAATCAGCCCCAGCATTTT
TRBJ2-2	14	NA	TRBV5-1	NA	CASSSDRNTGELFF	TGCGCCAGCAGCTCGGACAGGAACACCGGGGAGCTGTTTTTT
TRBJ2-2	14	NA	TRBV27	NA	CASRNLGVTGELFF	TGTGCCAGCAGGAACTTGGGGGTCACCGGGGAGCTGTTTTTT
TRBJ1-1	14	NA	TRBV20-1	NA	CSARSGGVGTEAFF	TGCAGTGCTAGAAGCGGGGGAGTGGGCACTGAAGCTTTCTTT
TRBJ2-7	18	TRBD2	TRBV7-2	NA	CASSAHWTSGSLAYEQYF	TGTGCCAGCAGCGCGCACTGGACTAGCGGGAGTCTGGCCTACGAGCAGTACTTC
TRBJ2-2	16	NA	TRBV5-1	few	CASSPQWESNTGELFF	TGCGCCAGCAGCCCCCAATGGGAGTCGAACACCGGGGAGCTGTTTTTT
TRBJ2-7	12	TRBD1	TRBV2	NA	CASSSNPGQGYF	TGTGCCAGCAGTTCCAACCCGGGACAGGGCTACTTC
TRBJ1-4	14	NA	TRBV4-3	once	CASSQDSGFEKLFF	TGCGCCAGCAGCCAAGATTCAGGGTTTGAAAAACTGTTTTTT
TRBJ2-1	14	NA	TRBV27	NA	CASTQGLTYNEQFF	TGTGCCAGCACCCAGGGACTTACCTACAATGAGCAGTTCTTC
TRBJ2-7	14	NA	TRBV4-1	many	CASSQVGQTYEQYF	TGCGCCAGCAGCCAAGTCGGCCAGACCTACGAGCAGTACTTC
TRBJ1-2	15	NA	TRBV18	NA	CASSPRDHPLGGYTF	TGTGCCAGCTCACCAAGGGATCACCCCCTGGGGGGCTACACCTTC
TRBJ2-1	13	NA	TRBV19	few	CASSIGSGSEQFF	TGTGCCAGTAGTATTGGCTCGGGCAGTGAGCAGTTCTTC
TRBJ2-2	19	TRBD2	TRBV13	few	CASSSTPSYLAGGPVELFF	TGTGCCAGCAGCTCCACCCCATCCTATCTAGCGGGAGGCCCTGTGGAGCTGTTTTTT
TRBJ1-4	17	NA	TRBV5-4	NA	CASSLAPPSGKNEKLFF	TGTGCCAGCAGCTTGGCCCCTCCATCGGGGAAGAATGAAAAACTGTTTTTT
TRBJ2-2	15	TRBD2	TRBV2	NA	CASSESGRVTGELFF	TGTGCCAGCAGCGAGAGCGGGAGAGTCACCGGGGAGCTGTTTTTT
TRBJ2-7	13	NA	TRBV6-5	NA	CASTRRDNYEQYF	TGTGCCAGCACCCGGAGGGACAACTACGAGCAGTACTTC
TRBJ2-5	15	NA	TRBV24-1	NA	CATSDAGQNLETQYF	TGTGCCACCAGTGATGCCGGACAGAACCTAGAGACCCAGTACTTC
TRBJ2-2	15	NA	TRBV7-9	few	CASSSGLAGHGELFF	TGTGCCAGCAGCTCGGGACTCGCGGGTCACGGGGAGCTGTTTTTT
TRBJ1-6	13	NA	TRBV4-3	NA	CASSQDMGRPLHF	TGCGCCAGCAGCCAAGATATGGGACGACCCCTCCACTTT
TRBJ2-7	15	NA	TRBV6-1	NA	CASSTIPGTPYEQYF	TGTGCCAGCAGCACAATTCCGGGAACCCCCTACGAGCAGTACTTC
TRBJ1-1	17	TRBD1	TRBV6-2/TRBV6-3	few	CASSYPGQGARDTEAFF	TGTGCCAGCAGTTACCCGGGACAGGGGGCGCGGGACACTGAAGCTTTCTTT
TRBJ2-7	17	TRBD1	TRBV6-2/TRBV6-3	NA	CASSPSGTGLVEGEQYF	TGTGCCAGCAGTCCATCCGGGACAGGCCTGGTAGAAGGAGAGCAGTACTTC
TRBJ1-1	13	NA	TRBV27	NA	CASSSTTGTEAFF	TGTGCCAGCAGTTCCACCACGGGGACTGAAGCTTTCTTT
TRBJ2-3	14	NA	TRBV7-9	NA	CASSVGPGADTQYF	TGTGCCAGCAGCGTGGGGCCAGGGGCAGATACGCAGTATTTT
TRBJ2-5	16	TRBD2	TRBV9	NA	CASSVGVGGRAETQYF	TGTGCCAGCAGCGTAGGAGTGGGCGGGAGGGCAGAGACCCAGTACTTC
TRBJ2-7	12	NA	TRBV12-3/TRBV12-4	NA	CASSENRVEQYF	TGTGCCAGCAGCGAAAACAGGGTCGAGCAGTACTTC
TRBJ2-1	18	TRBD2	TRBV5-1	NA	CASSLAGGETIFYNEQFF	TGCGCCAGCAGCTTGGCCGGGGGGGAGACCATCTTTTACAATGAGCAGTTCTTC
TRBJ2-3	13	NA	TRBV18	NA	CASSPKSTDTQYF	TGTGCCAGCTCACCGAAGAGCACAGATACGCAGTATTTT
TRBJ2-1	17	NA	TRBV9	NA	CASSVVGDLSSYNEQFF	TGTGCCAGCAGCGTAGTAGGGGACTTAAGCTCCTACAATGAGCAGTTCTTC
TRBJ2-1	15	NA	TRBV29-1	NA	CSAMERPSSYNEQFF	TGCAGCGCCATGGAGAGACCGAGCTCCTACAATGAGCAGTTCTTC
TRBJ2-4	16	NA	TRBV12-3/TRBV12-4	few	CASSPTGSGAKNIQYF	TGTGCCAGCAGTCCTACAGGATCGGGGGCCAAAAACATTCAGTACTTC
TRBJ1-2	15	NA	TRBV18	NA	CASSPPDVEHYGYTF	TGTGCCAGCTCACCACCGGACGTGGAACACTATGGCTACACCTTC
TRBJ2-3	16	TRBD2	TRBV27	NA	CASSPPGLAVTDTQYF	TGTGCCAGCAGTCCGCCGGGACTAGCGGTCACAGATACGCAGTATTTT
TRBJ1-2	14	NA	TRBV25-1	NA	CASSSLTENYGYTF	TGTGCCAGTTCCTCCTTGACAGAAAACTATGGCTACACCTTC
TRBJ1-5	12	NA	TRBV12-3/TRBV12-4	NA	CASRSVNQPQHF	TGTGCCAGCAGGTCAGTAAATCAGCCCCAGCATTTT
TRBJ2-7	13	TRBD1	TRBV12-3/TRBV12-4	many	CASSVGTVYEQYF	TGTGCCAGCAGTGTGGGGACAGTCTACGAGCAGTACTTC
TRBJ1-2	16	NA	TRBV7-9	few	CASSTTTGDRTGGYTF	TGTGCCAGCAGTACCACGACAGGTGATAGAACCGGTGGCTACACCTTC
TRBJ2-7	15	TRBD1	TRBV7-7	NA	CASSLEQGNAYEQYF	TGTGCTAGCAGCTTAGAACAGGGGAACGCCTACGAGCAGTACTTC